The 21 T cell receptor beta chains below all came from one sample that was sequenced in a study of regulatory T cells in long-lasting Graves disease. According to the study, TCR beta libraries were built with iRepertoire HTBI primers and CDR3-region Arm-PCR. Via MiXCR, TCRdb re-called the multiplex PCR reads, giving one row per CDR3 protein. The table shows hundreds of thousands of distinct CDR3 sequences, with around an eighth occurring only once. Sample time point: newly diagnosed GD, antithyroid drugs for less than 3 months. Generation of the TCR library employed RNA extracted from PBMCs. The same sample was also used in a study of T cells in Graves' hyperthyroidism and ophthalmopathy.

The sequences come from peripheral blood mononuclear cells (PBMCs), collected at new diagnosis, from a patient treated with antithyroid drugs. These receptor sequences come from a man aged 30 to 45 with Graves disease.

This clonotype was counted a few times. The chain recombines TRBV10-3 with TRBJ2-5; 7 bases are a match to TRBD1. The CDR3 extends over 15 amino acids. CDR1 is ENHRY and CDR2 is SYGVKD in the germline V gene. Losses at the gene ends were 0 bases for V and 1 base for J; bases not matched to a gene: 2. CDR3 in DNA: TGTGCCATCAGTGAGTCGAGGGGGCGCCAAGAGACCCAGTACTTC. Translated, it gives CAISESRGRQETQYF.

This clonotype showed up just a few times. The chain joins TRBV9 to TRBJ2-7, with a possible D match to TRBD1 (5 bases). The V end lost 3 bases, the J end lost 1 base, and 11 bases lay between the germline ends. Looked up from germline, CDR1 is SGDLS and CDR2 is YYNGEE. The CDR3 is made up of 14 amino acids. CDR3 DNA: TGTGCCAGCAGCGAGGTGGACATATCCTACGAGCAGTACTTC. Amino acids: CASSEVDISYEQYF.

This clonotype came up many times. The chain is built from TRBV20-1 and TRBJ1-1; 9 bases map to TRBD1. This CDR3 is built from 14 residues. With 3 bases clipped from V and 4 bases from J, the junction kept 6 bases outside the gene matches. Germline V lookup: CDR1 DFQATT, CDR2 SNEGSKA (reference sequence). The DNA of the CDR3 is TGCAGTGCTAGCCACAGGGGGCGTCGCACTGAAGCTTTCTTT. Translating gives CSASHRGRRTEAFF.

This clonotype was recorded many times. The chain links TRBV10-2 to TRBJ2-5; possibly TRBD2 for D (7 bases). The V end was cut by 3 bases, the J end by 4 bases, with 15 bases between. This CDR3 has 15 amino acids. The germline gives CDR1 WSHSY, CDR2 SAAADI. CDR3 sequence (DNA): TGCGCCAGCAGTGATATGGGGGGGCCTAGAGAGACCCAGTACTTC. It yields the protein CASSDMGGPRETQYF.

The table lists this clonotype with a few counts. The genes are TRBV29-1 and TRBJ2-3; D unresolved. With the DNA end fitting TRBJ2-5 better, the J assignment may be wrong. The V gene's germline CDR1 is SQVTM and CDR2 ANQGSEA. This CDR3 is built from 9 residues. The CDR3 DNA sequence: TGCAGCGTCCCAGAGACCCAGTACTTC. Translation gives CSVPETQYF.

The J gene is TRBJ1-1, the V gene TRBV25-1; D call uncertain. This CDR3 contains 12 residues. Trimming took 5 bases from V and 6 from J, leaving 10 bases between them. Germline V gene sequence: CDR1 MGHDK, CDR2 SYGVNS. This CDR3 reads CASSPPTSEAFF. The CDR3 nucleotides read TGTGCCAGCAGTCCCCCAACGTCTGAAGCTTTCTTT.

The chain uses TRBV14 and TRBJ2-3; the D is unclear. From germline, CDR1 is SGHDN and CDR2 FVKESK. Trimming shortened V by 3 bases and J by 0 bases, and 4 bases separated the two germline ends. This CDR3 comprises 13 residues. The CDR3 coding sequence is TGTGCCAGCAGCCACCCTAGCACAGATACGCAGTATTTT. Amino acids: CASSHPSTDTQYF. Looking up the rest from reference TRBV14 and TRBJ2-3 gives the full variable domain: EAGVTQFPSHSVIEKGQTVTLRCDPISGHDNLYWYRRVMGKEIKFLLHFVKESKQDESGMPNNRFLAERTGGTYSTLKVQPAELEDSGVYFCASSHPSTDTQYFGPGTRLTVL.

The V and J genes are TRBV5-1 and TRBJ2-2; TRBD2 might be the D (6 bases). The CDR3 has 16 residues. Germline V gene sequence: CDR1 SGHRS, CDR2 YFSETQ. V was clipped by 1 base and J by 2 bases, with 12 bases between them. The CDR3 loop reads CASSLIRDSNTGELFF. The CDR3 DNA reads as TGCGCCAGCAGCTTGATCCGGGACTCAAACACCGGGGAGCTGTTTTTT.

Many counts were recorded for this clonotype. This sequence joins TRBV5-1 and TRBJ1-1; a possible D gene is TRBD1 (6 bases). CDR3 length: 12 amino acids. Deletions cut 7 bases from V and 2 bases from J, with 9 bases between. In germline, CDR1 is SGHRS, CDR2 YFSETQ. DNA of the CDR3: TGCGCCAGCGGACAGACCAACACTGAAGCTTTCTTT. Translating it yields CASGQTNTEAFF.

The rearrangement joins TRBV7-2 to TRBJ2-3; TRBD2 is a possible D gene (5 bases). Trimming left V 4 bases short and J 3 bases short, with 14 bases between. The CDR3 is made up of 15 amino acids. In germline, CDR1 is SGHTA, CDR2 FQGNSA. In DNA, the CDR3 is TGTACCAGCAGCTGGGCGGCTAGCCATACAGATACGCAGTATTTT. This encodes CTSSWAASHTDTQYF.

In this sample, this clonotype turned up many times. The chain is built from TRBV19 and TRBJ2-1; D uncertain. Germline V gene data show CDR1 as LNHDA and CDR2 as SQIVND (reference sequence). V shed 1 base and J shed 6 bases, with 7 bases lying between them. The CDR3 extends over 13 amino acids. As DNA, the CDR3 is TGTGCCAGTAGTATAGCCTCGGGCAATGAGCAGTTCTTC. This encodes CASSIASGNEQFF.

This chain links TRBV19 with TRBJ2-1; no definite D call. CDR1 and CDR2 from the germline V gene are LNHDA and SQIVND (reference sequence). This CDR3 has 15 amino acids. V dropped 5 bases and J dropped 0 bases, with 11 bases sitting between them. The CDR3 loop is CASSLYTSSYNEQFF. DNA of the CDR3: TGTGCCAGTAGTCTTTACACGAGCTCCTACAATGAGCAGTTCTTC. The full variable domain, completed using reference TRBV19 and TRBJ2-1, is DGGITQSPKYLFRKEGQNVTLSCEQNLNHDAMYWYRQDPGQGLRLIYYSQIVNDFQKGDIAEGYSVSREKKESFPLTVTSAQKNPTAFYLCASSLYTSSYNEQFFGPGTRLTVL.

This clonotype was found many times. The chain couples TRBV20-1 to TRBJ1-2, with no clear D. The length of the CDR3 is 11 residues. Trimming stripped 6 bases from V and 3 bases from J, with 8 bases between. Germline V gives CDR1 DFQATT, CDR2 SNEGSKA (reference sequence). CDR3 region: CSAGRDYGYTF. CDR3 DNA: TGCAGTGCAGGGAGAGACTATGGCTACACCTTC.

There are many counts of this clonotype. V and J are TRBV12-3 or TRBV12-4 and TRBJ2-3; the D gene is possibly TRBD2 (6 bases). The CDR3 totals 14 residues. Trimming took 3 bases from V and 7 from J, leaving 14 bases between them. The CDR3 sequence: CASSLVAAVNTQYF. DNA for the CDR3: TGTGCCAGCAGTTTGGTAGCGGCAGTAAATACGCAGTATTTT.

This clonotype has at least ten counts. V is TRBV9 and J is TRBJ1-2; TRBD1 might be the D (6 bases). The CDR3 has 15 amino acids. Germline V CDR1 and CDR2: SGDLS, YYNGEE. The V gene lost 0 bases and the J gene lost 5 bases, with 14 bases spanning the gap. In DNA, the CDR3 is TGTGCCAGCAGCGTAGTGGTCGGGGGGCAATATGGCTACACCTTC. Protein: CASSVVVGGQYGYTF.

In regard to this clonotype: A much larger clone differs from this one at a single base, so this may be a read error. This rearrangement joins TRBV9 to TRBJ2-7; perhaps TRBD2 as D (6 bases). CDR3 length: 14 residues. The V and J ends lost 2 bases and 6 bases respectively, with 15 bases between them. Germline CDR1 SGDLS, CDR2 YYNGEE. For the CDR3, the DNA is TGTGCCAGCAGCGTTACCAGCGGGCTTGCCGAGCAGTACTTC. Residues: CASSVTSGLAEQYF.

At least ten counts were recorded for this clonotype. The V call is TRBV12-3 or TRBV12-4, the J call TRBJ2-2; D is ambiguous. The CDR3 has 13 residues. V lost 6 bases, J lost 4 bases, and 9 bases lay in between. Written as DNA, the CDR3 is TGTGCCAGCAGGCTCGGTGTCACCGGGGAGCTGTTTTTT. Translating gives CASRLGVTGELFF.

This chain connects TRBV9 to TRBJ2-5; 9 bases are shared with TRBD2. The CDR3 extends over 15 amino acids. Germline V gives CDR1 SGDLS, CDR2 YYNGEE. The V gene end was trimmed by 2 bases and the J gene end by 4 bases; junction bases not matched to a gene: 6. The CDR3 loop reads CASSVLAGRGETQYF. CDR3 DNA sequence: TGTGCCAGCAGCGTTCTAGCGGGAAGGGGAGAGACCCAGTACTTC.

The rearrangement links TRBV20-1 to TRBJ2-1; TRBD1 or TRBD2 may be the D gene (5 bases each). CDR3 length: 13 amino acids. Germline CDR1 is DFQATT and CDR2 is SNEGSKA (reference sequence). The V gene lost 3 bases and the J gene lost 10 bases, with 16 bases spanning the gap. CDR3 amino acids: CSARSSGTDEQFF. The CDR3 DNA follows: TGCAGTGCTAGGTCATCAGGGACGGACGAGCAGTTCTTC.

This clonotype was observed many times. The chain carries TRBV5-1 and TRBJ2-1; D not resolved. Germline V CDR1 and CDR2: SGHRS, YFSETQ. The CDR3 spans 13 residues. V was cut by 2 bases and J by 9 bases, with 12 bases left in between. The CDR3 DNA follows: TGCGCCAGCAGCTTAAAGGAAAACGGTGAGCAGTTCTTC. Encoded protein: CASSLKENGEQFF.

The table lists this clonotype with a few counts. The chain is built from TRBV20-1 and TRBJ1-2; D is possibly TRBD1 (5 bases). Trimming took off 3 bases at V and 4 bases at J, with 6 bases between the two ends. The germline V gene has CDR1 DFQATT and CDR2 SNEGSKA (reference sequence). The length of the CDR3 is 11 residues. The CDR3: CSASGGYGYTF. CDR3 coding DNA: TGCAGTGCTAGCGGGGGCTATGGCTACACCTTC.